This T cell receptor beta chain appears in the sequencing data of a study of T cell responses to AZD1222 COVID-19 vaccine. Study observations and caveats: Following two doses of AZD1222, Spike-specific TCR breadth and depth rose. Among vaccine-associated CD4 TCRs, coverage spanned spike, with dominance at 160-218 and 743-854. There were mostly white British donors and more females than males, and clonal diversity was possibly underestimated. Variant regions that are unmutated are reportedly the target of nearly half of spike-specific TCRs.

Germline V CDR1 and CDR2: SEHNR, FQNEAQ (reference sequence). Deletions cut 4 bases from V and 7 bases from J, with 17 bases between. This CDR3 has 15 amino acids. Sequenced by immunoSEQ multiplex PCR; TCRdb stores in-frame clones only, minus some. The data contain approximately 170,000 clones, roughly 92% of them seen just once; the ten biggest clones take up more than 1.5%. To note about this clone: Its antigen is still unknown.

The TCR originated in an adult in good health. This chain joins TRBV7-9 and TRBJ2-1; D possibly matches TRBD1 or TRBD2 (6 bases each). The source was peripheral blood, collected on day 0 of AZD1222 vaccination. The CDR3 region is CASSSTPGGPNEQFF. In DNA form, the CDR3 reads TGTGCCAGCAGCTCCACCCCCGGGGGCCCGAATGAGCAGTTCTTC.